The 20 T cell receptor beta chains reported below all come from one sample, sequenced in a study of blood T cell repertoires in COVID-19. TCRdb's table, derived via immunoSEQ multiplex PCR, lists solely in-frame clones and lacks some. This sample has around 260,000 clones, with roughly nine tenths found just once. Sequencing was done on a sample of peripheral blood. Receptors originate from a woman younger than 45 with COVID-19, enrolled during active disease.

The chain combines TRBV5-6 with TRBJ1-1, with TRBD1 matching 7 bases. The CDR3 contains 13 residues. Germline CDR1 reads SGHDT; CDR2 reads YYEEEE. The V segment lost 4 bases and the J segment 4 bases; nucleotides outside the gene matches: 4. The CDR3 region has the DNA TGTGCCAGCAGCCGCCGGGACAGCACTGAAGCTTTCTTT. Its translation: CASSRRDSTEAFF. The full variable domain, its missing parts supplied by reference TRBV5-6 and TRBJ1-1, is DAGVTQSPTHLIKTRGQQVTLRCSPKSGHDTVSWYQQALGQGPQFIFQYYEEEERQRGNFPDRFSGHQFPNYSSELNVNALLLGDSALYLCASSRRDSTEAFFGQGTRLTVV.

In DNA, the CDR3 is TGTGCCAGCAGTCCAGGGACTACTGTCTACGAGCAGTACTTC. Its translation is CASSPGTTVYEQYF. The genes are TRBV27 and TRBJ2-7; 7 bases are a match to TRBD2. There are 14 residues in the CDR3. Germline loops: CDR1 MNHEY, CDR2 SMNVEV (reference sequence). The V and J ends lost 5 bases and 3 bases, in that order; junction bases with no gene match: 7.

The rearrangement uses TRBV27 and TRBJ1-1, with 7 nucleotides matching TRBD1. V was clipped by 6 bases and J by 6 bases; unmatched bases: 7. This CDR3 comprises 13 residues. CDR1 MNHEY and CDR2 SMNVEV come from the germline V gene (reference sequence). The CDR3 DNA reads as TGTGCCAGCAGCTTTCTAGGGGGCCCTGAAGCTTTCTTT. It codes for CASSFLGGPEAFF.

This chain links TRBV18 with TRBJ1-5; D not resolved. V lost 3 bases and J lost 4, with 7 bases in between. The CDR3 loop spans 13 amino acids. Germline CDR1 reads KGHSH; CDR2 reads LQKENI. The CDR3, as DNA: TGTGCCAGCTCACCTGGCGGGAATCAGCCCCAGCATTTT. Translation gives CASSPGGNQPQHF.

V and J are TRBV11-2 and TRBJ2-3; D uncertain. Per germline, CDR1 SGHAT and CDR2 FQNNGV. V lost 4 bases, J lost 2 bases, and 10 bases lay in between. This CDR3 contains 14 residues. CDR3 DNA sequence: TGTGCCAGCAGCTCAGTCCCCTTCACAGATACGCAGTATTTT. It encodes CASSSVPFTDTQYF.

This clone was seen once. J is TRBJ1-5 and V is TRBV4-1, with TRBD1 matching over 7 bases. The V segment lost 6 bases and the J segment 0 bases; nucleotides outside the gene matches: 5. From germline, CDR1 is MGHRA and CDR2 YSYEKL. The CDR3 extends over 15 amino acids. This chain's CDR3 is CASSRGQYSNQPQHF. The CDR3 coding sequence is TGCGCCAGCAGTCGGGGACAGTATAGCAATCAGCCCCAGCATTTT.

The chain carries TRBV15 and TRBJ2-1; D perhaps matches TRBD2 (6 bases). Germline V gene sequence: CDR1 LNHNV, CDR2 YYDKDF (reference sequence). Trimming pared 1 base from V and 1 base from J, leaving 11 bases between. The CDR3 sequence is 16 residues long. For the CDR3, the DNA is TGTGCCACCAGCAGAGGTAGACTAGGGTCCTACAATGAGCAGTTCTTC. This encodes CATSRGRLGSYNEQFF.

The rearrangement joins TRBV27 to TRBJ1-2; TRBD1 is a possible D gene (5 bases). V was cut by 2 bases and J by 7 bases, with 17 bases left in between. Germline lookup yields CDR1 MNHEY and CDR2 SMNVEV (reference sequence). The CDR3 has 15 amino acids. The CDR3 here is CASSLKLGGGFGYTF. In DNA, the CDR3 is TGTGCCAGCAGTTTAAAATTGGGGGGAGGGTTTGGCTACACCTTC.

This chain uses TRBV7-9 with TRBJ2-7; D might be TRBD1 (6 bases). This CDR3 has 15 amino acids. Between the trimmed V and J ends, which lost 0 bases and 5 bases, there was a span of 14 bases. Germline-derived CDR1 and CDR2 are SEHNR and FQNEAQ (reference sequence). The CDR3 protein is CASSLAMEQGNEQYF. In DNA form, the CDR3 reads TGTGCCAGCAGCTTAGCCATGGAACAGGGTAACGAGCAGTACTTC.

V usage is TRBV27 and J usage is TRBJ2-3; 7 nucleotides line up with TRBD1. The CDR3 contains 15 residues. V trimming: 3 bases; J trimming: 0 bases; junction bases outside the gene matches: 3. Germline V lookup: CDR1 MNHEY, CDR2 SMNVEV (reference sequence). The CDR3 bases are TGTGCCAGCAGTTTCCGACAGGGAAGCACAGATACGCAGTATTTT. This codes for CASSFRQGSTDTQYF.

The V gene is TRBV6-5, the J gene TRBJ2-7; D remains unclear. Trimming pared 5 bases from V and 0 bases from J, leaving 14 bases between. The V gene's germline CDR1 is MNHEY and CDR2 SVGAGI. This CDR3 region has 15 residues. CDR3 in DNA: TGTGCCAGCAGTCCCGACTCCCGAACCTCCTACGAGCAGTACTTC. This translates into CASSPDSRTSYEQYF.

The chain carries TRBV28 and TRBJ1-5, with a possible D match to TRBD1 (5 bases). Germline lookup yields CDR1 MDHEN and CDR2 SYDVKM. This CDR3 is 16 amino acids long. The V end lost 2 bases, the J end lost 6 bases, and 17 bases lay between the germline ends. CDR3 amino acids: CASSLTDTLGLQPQHF. CDR3 DNA sequence: TGTGCCAGCAGTTTAACGGACACCCTAGGGCTTCAGCCCCAGCATTTT. Together with reference TRBV28 and TRBJ1-5, the CDR3 gives the full variable domain: DVKVTQSSRYLVKRTGEKVFLECVQDMDHENMFWYRQDPGLGLRLIYFSYDVKMKEKGDIPEGYSVSREKKERFSLILESASTNQTSMYLCASSLTDTLGLQPQHFGDGTRLSIL.

This clone has a handful of counts. The chain combines TRBV30 with TRBJ2-7; 10 bases are a match to TRBD1. J lost 2 bases, V lost 1 base, and 11 bases had no gene match. Germline V gives CDR1 GTSNPN, CDR2 SVGIG (reference sequence). This CDR3 has 17 residues. The CDR3 region is CAWSDPRQGARPYEQYF. Written as DNA, the CDR3 is TGTGCCTGGAGTGACCCCCGACAGGGGGCAAGGCCCTACGAGCAGTACTTC.

V usage is TRBV5-1 and J usage is TRBJ2-7, with D possibly being TRBD1 (5 bases). The germline CDR1 and CDR2 sequences are SGHRS and YFSETQ. The CDR3 is made up of 15 amino acids. Trimming removed 0 bases at V and 4 bases at J, with 14 bases between. CDR3 sequence reads: CASSLVQGSPYEQYF. The CDR3, as DNA: TGCGCCAGCAGCTTGGTTCAGGGTTCCCCATACGAGCAGTACTTC.

The gene calls are TRBV19 and TRBJ1-2; possibly TRBD1 for D (5 bases). Germline V gives CDR1 LNHDA, CDR2 SQIVND (reference sequence). Trimming took 7 bases from V and 0 from J, leaving 18 bases between them. The CDR3 has 16 residues. The CDR3 sequence: CASNFGGHSANYGYTF. The CDR3 DNA sequence: TGTGCCAGTAATTTCGGTGGACACTCAGCTAACTATGGCTACACCTTC.

For the CDR3, the DNA is TGTGCCAGCAGCTTTGGACTCGAAAAACTGTTTTTT. Protein product: CASSFGLEKLFF. This chain uses TRBV12-1 with TRBJ1-4. TRBV12-1 is termed a pseudogene. CDR3 length equals 12 residues.

The chain combines TRBV6-5 with TRBJ1-5; the D gene is possibly TRBD1 (5 bases). The CDR3 runs 14 residues. From germline, CDR1 is MNHEY and CDR2 SVGAGI. The V end was cut by 10 bases, the J end by 6 bases, with 19 bases between. Here the CDR3 reads CATSEGRVGQPQHF. The CDR3 DNA reads as TGTGCCACTTCGGAGGGCAGGGTAGGTCAGCCCCAGCATTTT.

CDR3 DNA sequence: TGCAGTGCTGCGATCACTGAAGCTTTCTTT. This gives the protein CSAAITEAFF. The rearrangement joins TRBV20-1 to TRBJ1-1, with D uncertain. Trimming cost V 5 bases and J 4 bases, with 5 bases left between them. The germline V gene encodes CDR1 DFQATT and CDR2 SNEGSKA (reference sequence). The CDR3 length is 10 residues.

The rearrangement links TRBV6-6 to TRBJ1-6; TRBD1 is a possible D gene (6 bases). Trimming took off 5 bases at V and 13 bases at J, with 15 bases between the two ends. Germline values: CDR1 MNHNY, CDR2 SVGAGI (reference sequence). The CDR3 length is 13 residues. As DNA, the CDR3 is TGTGCCAGCAGTACAGAGGACAGTTCCCCCCTCCACTTT. This sequence encodes CASSTEDSSPLHF.

V and J are TRBV29-1 and TRBJ2-7, with 13 bases matching TRBD2. Germline values: CDR1 SQVTM, CDR2 ANQGSEA. V lost 7 bases and J lost 5; bases outside the gene matches: 11. There are 15 residues in the CDR3. The CDR3 region is CSAGGLAGIGNEQYF. Written as DNA, the CDR3 is TGCAGCGCTGGGGGACTAGCGGGGATCGGCAACGAGCAGTACTTC.